This T cell receptor (beta chain) was captured in a study of blood T cell repertoires in COVID-19. Study information: The study drew acute and convalescent COVID-19 samples from the United States, Italy and Spain. Sources were T cells, B-cell-depleted T cells, or PBMCs; the material itself was cDNA or gDNA.

Germline V lookup: CDR1 SEHNR, CDR2 FQNEAQ (reference sequence). The V and J ends lost 8 bases and 5 bases respectively, with 13 bases between them. The CDR3 extends over 12 amino acids. Methods used by the authors: Estimation of nucleated cell counts was performed using reference gene primer amplification. Clones were sequenced by immunoSEQ multiplex PCR, and TCRdb holds only the in-frame ones, with some missing. The V and J calls and clone size come from that table; D and trimming were worked out from the DNA. The sample has 250,000 to 350,000 clones; around 90% are singletons. The sample was peripheral blood. The clonotype originates from a woman aged 45 to 65 who had recovered from COVID-19. This chain uses TRBV7-9 with TRBJ2-7; a weak D match, TRBD2 (5 bases). The DNA for the CDR3 is TGTGCCAGCGCCCTAGCTTGGGACGAGCAGTACTTC. It codes for CASALAWDEQYF.